Listed here are 20 T cell receptor beta chains from one sample, sequenced in a study of T cell repertoires in cytomegalovirus infection. What these receptors recognize is not known. TCRdb redid the calling of the reads with MiXCR, one entry per CDR3 protein. The profile covers about 160,000 distinct CDR3 sequences, with about a fifth appearing a single time and about 25% taken by the ten largest. The sample consisted of CD8+ T cells from cultured PBMCs, taken from culture after CMV antigen stimulation. The receptor source for this set is a human donor in good health (CMV status not recorded). Some clones in this sample may be carry-over from other donors' samples.

V gene TRBV28 combines with J gene TRBJ1-1, with D hard to call. CDR3 length equals 13 residues. The V gene lost 4 bases and the J gene lost 7 bases, with 13 bases spanning the gap. Germline CDR1 is MDHEN and CDR2 is SYDVKM. CDR3 residues: CASSSTLTLEAFF. CDR3 in DNA: TGTGCCAGCAGTTCTACCCTCACTCTTGAAGCTTTCTTT.

In this sample, this clonotype turned up a few times. J is TRBJ1-2 and V is TRBV7-8; 11 nucleotides align to TRBD1. This CDR3 has 15 residues. Per the germline V gene, CDR1 is SGHVS and CDR2 is FQNEAQ. With 5 bases clipped from V and 4 bases from J, the junction kept 6 bases outside the gene matches. Here the CDR3 DNA reads TGTGCCAGCAGCGCCGGGACAGGGGGAGGCTATGGCTACACCTTC. It codes for CASSAGTGGGYGYTF.

The chain recombines TRBV6-6 with TRBJ2-2; perhaps TRBD2 as D (6 bases). V was pared by 6 bases and J by 1 base, with 12 bases between. CDR1 is MNHNY, CDR2 SVGAGI, per germline (reference sequence). There are 15 residues in the CDR3. The CDR3 protein is CASRPRDWNTGELFF. Here the CDR3 DNA reads TGTGCCAGCAGACCCCGGGACTGGAACACCGGGGAGCTGTTTTTT.

This clonotype occurred a few times. Here the CDR3 reads CASSSRDGYEQYF. DNA for the CDR3: TGTGCCAGTAGTAGCCGGGACGGATACGAGCAGTACTTC. The rearrangement links TRBV19 to TRBJ2-7; either TRBD1 or TRBD2 may supply D (5 bases each). Germline V gene data show CDR1 as LNHDA and CDR2 as SQIVND (reference sequence). This CDR3 has 13 amino acids. V gave up 4 bases and J gave up 4 bases, with 11 bases separating them.

The chain recombines TRBV11-2 with TRBJ2-4, with D possibly being TRBD1 (5 bases). Trimming removed 3 bases from V and 6 bases from J, with 15 bases in between. The germline V gene has CDR1 SGHAT and CDR2 FQNNGV. CDR3 length: 15 residues. The CDR3 region has the DNA TGTGCCAGCAGCTTGCCGAGACAGATGGGAAACATTCAGTACTTC. As protein: CASSLPRQMGNIQYF.

V is TRBV7-9 and J is TRBJ1-1, with D possibly TRBD1 on 6 matching bases. Germline CDR1 reads SEHNR; CDR2 reads FQNEAQ (reference sequence). With 0 bases removed from V and 2 bases from J, the gap between germline ends came to 10 bases. The CDR3 contains 15 residues. The CDR3 DNA is TGTGCCAGCAGCTTAGCGCAGGGGAATAACACTGAAGCTTTCTTT. It yields the protein CASSLAQGNNTEAFF.

This clonotype was observed a few times. The J gene is TRBJ2-2, the V gene TRBV27, with D maybe TRBD1 (6 bases). The germline V gene has CDR1 MNHEY and CDR2 SMNVEV (reference sequence). The V end lost 2 bases, the J end lost 3 bases, and 13 bases lay between the germline ends. The length of the CDR3 is 16 residues. CDR3 sequence reads: CASSLRQGTYTGELFF. In DNA, the CDR3 is TGTGCCAGCAGTTTAAGGCAGGGGACCTACACCGGGGAGCTGTTTTTT.

This clonotype has a handful of counts. The chain employs TRBV6-1 and TRBJ2-7; D unresolved. This CDR3 has 14 residues. V was cut by 2 bases and J by 1 base, with 9 bases left in between. Germline loops: CDR1 MNHNS, CDR2 SASEGT. The chain's CDR3 is CASSEFGSSYEQYF. DNA of the CDR3: TGTGCCAGCAGTGAATTTGGTAGTTCCTACGAGCAGTACTTC.

The chain links TRBV2 to TRBJ1-5; no firm D call. The germline CDR1 and CDR2 sequences are SNHLY and FYNNEI. V was trimmed by 0 bases and J by 4 bases, leaving 4 bases between them. CDR3 length: 13 amino acids. As DNA, the CDR3 is TGTGCCAGCAGTGAAGCCGGGAATCAGCCCCAGCATTTT. Its translation is CASSEAGNQPQHF.

The chain couples TRBV4-1 to TRBJ2-7; the D is unclear. V was trimmed by 1 base and J by 0 bases, leaving 10 bases between them. The length of the CDR3 is 15 residues. Germline-derived CDR1 and CDR2 are MGHRA and YSYEKL. The DNA for the CDR3 is TGCGCCAGCAGCCAAGGTCGTGAAGGCTCCTACGAGCAGTACTTC. Its protein product is CASSQGREGSYEQYF.

The genes are TRBV15 and TRBJ1-1; D uncertain. The CDR3 loop spans 14 amino acids. Germline-derived CDR1 and CDR2 are LNHNV and YYDKDF (reference sequence). V lost 1 base and J 6 bases, leaving 12 bases between the germline ends. Here the CDR3 reads CATSRVREAAEAFF. CDR3 DNA: TGTGCCACCAGCAGAGTTAGGGAGGCGGCTGAAGCTTTCTTT.

The chain is built from TRBV7-9 and TRBJ1-1; 10 nucleotides match TRBD1. CDR3 size: 15 residues. The V gene's germline CDR1 is SEHNR and CDR2 FQNEAQ (reference sequence). V lost 5 bases, J lost 7 bases, and 10 bases stayed unmatched. CDR3 sequence (DNA): TGTGCCAGCAGCCCACCGGGACAGGGGTTCAGTGAAGCTTTCTTT. Translation gives CASSPPGQGFSEAFF.

The rearrangement joins TRBV11-2 to TRBJ1-1; 9 positions match TRBD1. The CDR3 is 17 amino acids. The V gene's germline CDR1 is SGHAT and CDR2 FQNNGV. Trimming took 5 bases from V and 4 from J; bases not matched to a gene: 14. The CDR3 DNA is TGTGCCAGCAGCCCAAACCCGGACAGGGGTTGGGGCACTGAAGCTTTCTTT. Protein: CASSPNPDRGWGTEAFF.

This clonotype was observed at least ten times. In DNA form, the CDR3 reads TGTGCCAGCAGCTTTGGCTACGAGGGCACAGATACGCAGTATTTT. This translates into CASSFGYEGTDTQYF. The chain recombines TRBV7-9 with TRBJ2-3; no clear D gene. Trimming cost V 3 bases and J 1 base, with 11 bases left between them. The CDR3 consists of 15 residues. Germline CDR1 is SEHNR and CDR2 is FQNEAQ (reference sequence).

This chain links TRBV6-6 with TRBJ2-2, with unresolved D. Trimming cost V 10 bases and J 6 bases, with 6 bases left between them. This CDR3 spans 10 amino acids. Germline V lookup: CDR1 MNHNY, CDR2 SVGAGI (reference sequence). As DNA, the CDR3 is TGTGCCACCAAAGCCGGGGAGCTGTTTTTT. It is translated as CATKAGELFF.

The chain employs TRBV7-9 and TRBJ2-2; D perhaps matches TRBD1 (6 bases). Germline CDR1 SEHNR, CDR2 FQNEAQ (reference sequence). V lost 2 bases and J lost 2, with 12 bases in between. The CDR3 consists of 16 residues. The CDR3 region is CASSLPGTPNTGELFF. The CDR3, as DNA: TGTGCCAGCAGCTTACCAGGGACACCTAACACCGGGGAGCTGTTTTTT. The variable domain in full, with the rest retrieved from reference TRBV7-9 and TRBJ2-2, is DTGVSQNPRHKITKRGQNVTFRCDPISEHNRLYWYRQTLGQGPEFLTYFQNEAQLEKSRLLSDRFSAERPKGSFSTLEIQRTEQGDSAMYLCASSLPGTPNTGELFFGEGSRLTVL.

The chain employs TRBV12-3 or TRBV12-4 and TRBJ2-7; the D gene is possibly TRBD2 (6 bases). Trimming left V 6 bases short and J 0 bases short, with 15 bases between. There are 15 residues in the CDR3. CDR3 bases: TGTGCCAGCAGCATAAGGGACTTGCTCTCCTACGAGCAGTACTTC. Translated: CASSIRDLLSYEQYF.

In this sample, this clonotype turned up a few times. The chain links TRBV9 to TRBJ1-3, with 7 positions matching TRBD1. Trimming cost V 4 bases and J 3 bases; bases outside gene matches: 13. This CDR3 has 17 residues. The germline V gene encodes CDR1 SGDLS and CDR2 YYNGEE. Written as DNA, the CDR3 is TGTGCCAGCAGCCCCGGGACAGTGGTTGGGGATGGAAACACCATATATTTT. Its translation is CASSPGTVVGDGNTIYF.

The chain carries TRBV28 and TRBJ2-2; 11 nucleotides align to TRBD1. This CDR3 comprises 16 residues. With V trimmed by 6 bases and J by 5 bases, 8 bases remained unmatched. CDR1 MDHEN and CDR2 SYDVKM come from the germline V gene. The CDR3 DNA sequence: TGTGCCAGCAGCCAAAGGACAGGGGGCCGGACCGGGGAGCTGTTTTTT. Its protein product is CASSQRTGGRTGELFF.

The chain links TRBV7-2 to TRBJ1-4; 7 nucleotides align to TRBD1. Germline V gene data show CDR1 as SGHTA and CDR2 as FQGNSA. Germline trimming cut 3 bases from V and 12 bases from J; bases unmatched to any gene: 4. The CDR3 length is 12 residues. CDR3 DNA sequence: TGTGCCAGCAGCTTGGGGACAGCTGAACTGTTTTTT. This sequence encodes CASSLGTAELFF.